This T cell receptor (beta chain) is from a study of blood T cells in healthy people across ages (dated by TCRdb to between 2014 and 2017). In terms of the full investigation: In model experiments, template switching captured roughly one uniquely barcoded TCR beta cDNA molecule for every two T cells. Age-related changes in TCR beta repertoire diversity were measured in the study by deep sequencing normalized with unique cDNA molecular identifiers. To avoid experimental bias, donors of different ages were randomly spread across the sequencing lanes. The donors were split into four age groups: young (average approximately 16 years), middle-aged (nearly 40), aged (about 62) and long-lived (roughly 80). Two additional independent replicas of 1 million unique cDNA reads from the same blood draw were analyzed for two donors (one aged 18 to 29 and one aged 80 or older).

The library was built by means of 5' RACE. TCRdb shows the sequencer as Illumina HiSeq 2500. A second roughly 6 to 12 cycle PCR used a sample-barcoded 5' primer and a J-beta primer mix. Each TCR beta cDNA molecule received a unique molecular identifier from a template-switch 5' adaptor carrying 12 random nucleotides. At least 2.5 million CDR3-containing paired-end reads were obtained from each sample. First-strand cDNA synthesis was performed from all RNA using the Mint cDNA synthesis kit, with priming by a TRBC-specific oligonucleotide. Following uracil-DNA glycosylase treatment, all cDNA underwent a first 18-cycle PCR with the universal primers M1SS and BC2_uni_R. The paper's data handling went like this. For normalization, 1 million high-quality reads, each with a distinct molecular identifier, were randomly selected from each sample. Instead of being binned into consensus sequences, reads with shared molecular identifiers were discarded. CDR3 identification, clonotype clustering and error correction used MiTCR with a Q25 quality threshold and the strictest error-elimination algorithm. A nonparametric unseen species model using Euler transformation provided a lower-bound estimate of total TCR beta diversity. TCRdb ran its own pipeline on the public reads, namely fastp trimming at Q25 and MiXCR clone calling, and kept in-frame beta chains. Each entry is one CDR3 protein sequence, shown with its most common DNA and genes. None of the V and J calls come from the authors' own analysis; TCRdb made them. In this sample the table shows more than 650,000 distinct CDR3 sequences, 53% of which occur a single time. The top ten clones comprise about 42% of the sample.

Donors were 39 systemically healthy Caucasian individuals from Russia aged roughly 6 to 100 years. Each donor gave about 9.7 milliliters of peripheral blood, drawn into EDTA-treated Vacutainer tubes. Ficoll-Paque density-gradient centrifugation was used to isolate PBMCs, with at least 6.5 million per sample. Trizol reagent was used to extract total RNA from PBMCs, with at least 5.5 micrograms per sample. The percentages of naive CD45RAhigh/CD27high T cells were determined by flow cytometry on a PBMC aliquot from every donor. From the cysteine up to the phenylalanine, the CDR3 has a length of 14 residues. Only the CDR3 DNA is retained, 42 bases long and in frame from the first base. V loses 3 bases of germline sequence and J loses 0 bases, and the interval between the two ends is 9 bases. CDR1 KGHSH and CDR2 LQKENI are derived from the germline V gene. As regards this clonotype: Its antigen is still unknown. Base qualities are not provided; no much larger clone lies one nucleotide away.

Paper-wide results and their limitations: As age increased, observed TCR beta diversity per million T cells dropped in a roughly linear way, and a significant reduction was already evident by age 40. Compared with the aged group, more naive CD4+ T cells, fewer expanded clones and increased TCR diversity were shown by the long-lived group, suggesting age selection. Estimates of total diversity based on one million sequenced T cells were regarded as lower bounds and as underestimates. Conclusive comparison of naive and antigen-experienced compartments was prevented by the profiling of bulk unsorted PBMCs. Because donor CMV infection status was unknown, age-related changes in expanded clonotypes were potentially confounded. There was a strong correlation between observed TCR beta diversity and the percentage of naive T cells measured by flow cytometry.

The sequencing input was blood. Recombination linked TRBV18 to TRBJ2-7, with no confidently assigned D gene. This receptor was taken from a man aged 80 or over in good health. This receptor has the CDR3 CASSPVSTSYEQYF. The DNA sequence is as follows: TGTGCCAGCTCACCGGTCTCAACCTCCTACGAGCAGTACTTC. Here the CDR3 is joined to the reference TRBV18 and TRBJ2-7 genes, and the full variable domain is: NAGVMQNPRHLVRRRGQEARLRCSPMKGHSHVYWYRQLPEEGLKFMVYLQKENIIDESGMPKERFSAEFPKEGPSILRIQQVVRGDSAAYFCASSPVSTSYEQYFGPGTRLTVT.